Ten or more counts support the clone carrying this TCR beta chain. Its specificity is unknown. Amplification used 60 Vbeta primers and 13 Jbeta primers. Sequencing was performed with immunoSEQ multiplex PCR; in TCRdb, only in-frame clones are kept and a portion is missing. The data show about 150,000 clones, around 80% seen once. The CDR3 has 14 amino acids. V lost 6 bases, J lost 5 bases, and 13 bases lay in between. Per the germline V gene, CDR1 is LNHDA and CDR2 is SQIVND (reference sequence). This specimen belongs to a study of cytomegalovirus exposure and HLA in healthy donors. In the study overall: Earlier sequencing of around 190 million T cells yielded 100 million to 140 million unique TCR beta sequences.

Notes on the study in general: Some V segments could not be told apart, so they were left out, TRBV6-2 and TRBV6-3 among them.

V usage is TRBV19 and J usage is TRBJ1-4, with D perhaps TRBD1 (6 bases). The clonotype originates from a man aged 35 to 55 in good health and CMV-seropositive. Sample: PBMCs. The CDR3 nucleotides are TGTGCCAGTAGCTCAGGGGCCCAGAATGAAAAACTGTTTTTT. This encodes CASSSGAQNEKLFF.